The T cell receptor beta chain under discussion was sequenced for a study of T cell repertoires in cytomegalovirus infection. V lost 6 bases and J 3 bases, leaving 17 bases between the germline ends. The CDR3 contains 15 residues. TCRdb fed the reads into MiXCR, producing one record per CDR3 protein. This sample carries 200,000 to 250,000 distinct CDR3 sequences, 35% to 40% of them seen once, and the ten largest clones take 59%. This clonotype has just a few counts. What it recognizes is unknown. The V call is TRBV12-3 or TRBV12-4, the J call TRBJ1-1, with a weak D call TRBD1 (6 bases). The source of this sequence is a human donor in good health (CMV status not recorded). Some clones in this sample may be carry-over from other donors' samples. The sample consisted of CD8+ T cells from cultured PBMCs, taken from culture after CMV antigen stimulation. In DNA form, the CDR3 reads TGTGCCAGCAGAGGGGGAGGGGGAGAGGACACTGAAGCTTTCTTT. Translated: CASRGGGGEDTEAFF.